The entry that follows covers one T cell receptor beta chain sequence. The data were obtained in a study of long-term antiretroviral therapy in people with HIV. V dropped 2 bases and J dropped 7 bases, with 9 bases sitting between them. The germline gives CDR1 MDHEN, CDR2 SYDVKM. This CDR3 region has 13 residues. This was the immunoSEQ v3.0 assay at survey level. Sequenced by immunoSEQ multiplex PCR; TCRdb stores in-frame clones only, minus some. The table records more than 25,000 clones, roughly 80% of them present only once. This sequence joins TRBV28 and TRBJ1-5, with a tentative D call TRBD1 (6 bases). The specimen was unsorted PBMCs, collected 3 years after starting antiretroviral therapy. The source is a man aged 35 to 55 with HIV. CDR3 region: CASSLVGGQPQHF. CDR3 DNA: TGTGCCAGCAGTTTAGTGGGGGGCCAGCCCCAGCATTTT.